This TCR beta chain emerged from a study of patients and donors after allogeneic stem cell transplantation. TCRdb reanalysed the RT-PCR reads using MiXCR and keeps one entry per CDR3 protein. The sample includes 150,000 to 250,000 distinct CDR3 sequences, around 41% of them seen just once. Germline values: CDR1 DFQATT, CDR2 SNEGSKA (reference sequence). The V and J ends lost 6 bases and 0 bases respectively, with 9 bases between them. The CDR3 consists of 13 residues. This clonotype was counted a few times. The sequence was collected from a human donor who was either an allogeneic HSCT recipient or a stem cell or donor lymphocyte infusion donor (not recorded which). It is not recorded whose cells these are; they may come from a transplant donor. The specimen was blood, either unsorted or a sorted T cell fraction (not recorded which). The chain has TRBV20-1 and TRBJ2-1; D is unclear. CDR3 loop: CSAKPSSYNEQFF. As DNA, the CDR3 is TGCAGTGCAAAACCAAGCTCCTACAATGAGCAGTTCTTC.